The 32 T cell receptor beta chains presented below share a single source sample, sequenced in a study of T-cell memory formation after mild COVID-19. TCRdb passed the 5' RACE reads through MiXCR, listing each CDR3 protein once. The sample lists a few hundred thousand distinct CDR3 sequences, 13% to 15% occurring once. The sample comprised PBMCs or a T cell subset sorted from them (not recorded which). Every receptor here comes from a man in his late teens or twenties who had mild COVID-19 (a few samples of this study predate the infection). Cell type and time point are not known.

CDR3 loop: CSVEGQNSGANVLTF. The DNA of the CDR3 is TGCAGCGTTGAAGGACAGAACTCTGGGGCCAACGTCCTGACTTTC. The chain links TRBV29-1 to TRBJ2-6; D might be TRBD1 (5 bases). V lost 1 base and J lost 0, with 7 bases in between. The germline V gene has CDR1 SQVTM and CDR2 ANQGSEA. The CDR3 runs to 15 residues.

This clonotype was counted only a few times. The rearrangement links TRBV10-3 to TRBJ2-7; D unresolved. Looked up from germline, CDR1 is ENHRY and CDR2 is SYGVKD. Trimming took off 2 bases at V and 2 bases at J, with 10 bases between the two ends. This CDR3 has 14 residues. The CDR3 here is CAISEAGSPYEQYV. DNA for the CDR3: TGTGCCATCAGTGAGGCTGGATCCCCCTACGAGCAGTACGTC.

This clonotype was seen a handful of times. CDR3 nucleotides: TGTGCCAGCAGCACCTCCCCGCAGGGGAGCACCCAGCATTTT. Its protein product is CASSTSPQGSTQHF. V is TRBV6-2 or TRBV6-3 and J is TRBJ1-5; perhaps TRBD1 as D (6 bases). The CDR3 covers 14 residues. V lost 6 bases, J lost 11 bases, and 20 bases lay in between. CDR1 is MNHEY and CDR2 is SVGEGT in the germline V gene.

This clonotype has a handful of counts. V gene TRBV6-6 combines with J gene TRBJ1-4; no clear D. V lost 1 base to trimming and J lost 0 bases, with 6 bases between them. Germline values: CDR1 MNHNY, CDR2 SVGAGI (reference sequence). The length of the CDR3 is 15 residues. DNA of the CDR3: TGTGCCAGCAGTTACTTTAGAGCAACTAATGAAAAACTGTTTTTT. It yields the protein CASSYFRATNEKLFF.

This chain links TRBV7-9 with TRBJ1-4; D is ambiguous. Germline V gene data show CDR1 as SEHNR and CDR2 as FQNEAQ (reference sequence). The CDR3 is made up of 16 amino acids. V gave up 3 bases and J gave up 3 bases, with 14 bases separating them. This CDR3 is CASSFGYSDANEKLFF. The CDR3 DNA sequence: TGTGCCAGCAGCTTTGGATATTCTGATGCTAATGAAAAACTGTTTTTT.

This clonotype appeared a few times. The rearrangement joins TRBV11-2 to TRBJ2-3; TRBD2 agrees at 10 bases. V was clipped by 3 bases and J by 5 bases; unmatched bases: 5. The CDR3 has 15 residues. Germline lookup yields CDR1 SGHAT and CDR2 FQNNGV. CDR3 amino acids: CASSFSSGGGDTQYF. DNA of the CDR3: TGTGCCAGCAGCTTTTCTAGCGGGGGTGGAGATACGCAGTATTTT. The variable domain in full, with the rest retrieved from reference TRBV11-2 and TRBJ2-3, is EAGVAQSPRYKIIEKRQSVAFWCNPISGHATLYWYQQILGQGPKLLIQFQNNGVVDDSQLPKDRFSAERLKGVDSTLKIQPAKLEDSAVYLCASSFSSGGGDTQYFGPGTRLTVL.

This clonotype was observed a few times. The V call is TRBV4-2, the J call TRBJ2-7, with TRBD1 identical over 10 bases. The CDR3 covers 15 residues. Germline trimming cut 5 bases from V and 5 bases from J; bases unmatched to any gene: 9. Germline V lookup: CDR1 LGHNA, CDR2 YNFKEQ. DNA of the CDR3: TGTGCCAGCAGCGCTCCCGGGACAGGGGACCACGAGCAGTACTTC. Amino acid sequence: CASSAPGTGDHEQYF.

In its sample, this clonotype was seen a few times. The chain uses TRBV6-5 and TRBJ1-6; a weak D match, TRBD1 (5 bases). The germline V and J ends were trimmed by 2 bases and 7 bases, with 9 bases remaining between them. Germline CDR1 and CDR2: MNHEY and SVGAGI. The CDR3 extends over 14 amino acids. CDR3 sequence: CASSYQQENSPLHF. DNA for the CDR3: TGTGCCAGCAGTTACCAACAGGAAAATTCACCCCTCCACTTT.

This clonotype turned up a few times. CDR3 region: CSVAVDGKNQPQHF. The CDR3 DNA reads as TGCAGCGTAGCCGTGGACGGGAAAAATCAGCCCCAGCATTTT. The chain joins TRBV29-1 to TRBJ1-5; D remains ambiguous. The CDR3 length is 14 residues. CDR1 SQVTM and CDR2 ANQGSEA come from the germline V gene. The V end was cut by 6 bases, the J end by 4 bases, with 16 bases between.

The V and J genes are TRBV10-3 and TRBJ2-7; D is uncertain. Germline V gene lookup returns CDR1 ENHRY and CDR2 SYGVKD. Trimming left V 3 bases short and J 2 bases short, with 2 bases between. The length of the CDR3 is 11 residues. The chain's CDR3 is CAISDAYEQYF. CDR3 DNA sequence: TGTGCCATCAGTGACGCCTACGAGCAGTACTTC.

J is TRBJ1-5 and V is TRBV7-9, with TRBD1 identical over 10 bases. The CDR3 spans 20 residues. V gave up 1 base and J gave up 5 bases; unmatched junction bases: 17. Germline loops: CDR1 SEHNR, CDR2 FQNEAQ (reference sequence). CDR3 in DNA: TGTGCCAGCAGCTTAGTACCCCCGGGACAGGGGCACTTCGCTTATCAGCCCCAGCATTTT. Translation gives CASSLVPPGQGHFAYQPQHF.

The chain links TRBV28 to TRBJ2-4, with D unresolved. CDR3 size: 14 residues. Trimming removed 8 bases at V and 0 bases at J, with 11 bases between. Per the germline V gene, CDR1 is MDHEN and CDR2 is SYDVKM. The CDR3 loop is CASGPLLAKNIQYF. Here the CDR3 DNA reads TGTGCCAGCGGACCATTACTAGCCAAAAACATTCAGTACTTC.

The table lists this clonotype with a few counts. V and J are TRBV2 and TRBJ2-2; D remains ambiguous. The length of the CDR3 is 15 residues. V was pared by 5 bases and J by 5 bases, with 15 bases between. Germline V gene data show CDR1 as SNHLY and CDR2 as FYNNEI. DNA for the CDR3: TGTGCCAGCAGTCAGGCCTCAACCCGAACCGGGGAGCTGTTTTTT. Translating gives CASSQASTRTGELFF.

This clonotype was detected only a few times. The V gene is TRBV20-1, the J gene TRBJ2-5, with TRBD2 identical over 9 bases. The CDR3 totals 14 residues. Losses at the gene ends were 4 bases for V and 5 bases for J; bases not matched to a gene: 8. CDR1 and CDR2 (germline): DFQATT, SNEGSKA (reference sequence). CDR3 amino acids: CSAMPSGELETQYF. The CDR3 nucleotides are TGCAGTGCTATGCCTAGCGGGGAGTTGGAGACCCAGTACTTC.

This clonotype was found a few times. The V call is TRBV6-5, the J call TRBJ1-1, with a tentative D call TRBD1 (5 bases). Trimming shortened V by 2 bases and J by 8 bases, and 9 bases separated the two germline ends. This CDR3 comprises 12 residues. The germline CDR1 and CDR2 sequences are MNHEY and SVGAGI. The CDR3 coding sequence is TGTGCCAGCAGTTACGCGGGGGAGGAAGCTTTCTTT. Its translation is CASSYAGEEAFF.

This clonotype was found many times. V usage is TRBV29-1 and J usage is TRBJ2-1; 10 bases map to TRBD1. The V gene's germline CDR1 is SQVTM and CDR2 ANQGSEA. CDR3 length equals 9 residues. J lost 16 bases, V lost 4 bases, and 1 base had no gene match. CDR3 residues: CSVGDRGFF. DNA of the CDR3: TGCAGCGTTGGGGACAGGGGTTTCTTC.

This clonotype has at least ten counts. The genes are TRBV2 and TRBJ2-5; D unresolved. V was shortened by 7 bases and J by 2 bases, with 5 bases between the two germline ends. The germline V gene has CDR1 SNHLY and CDR2 FYNNEI. The CDR3 is 11 residues long. The CDR3 protein is CASMRQETQYF. The CDR3 region has the DNA TGTGCCAGCATGAGGCAAGAGACCCAGTACTTC. The full variable domain, in which reference TRBV2 and TRBJ2-5 provide the parts outside the CDR3, is EPEVTQTPSHQVTQMGQEVILRCVPISNHLYFYWYRQILGQKVEFLVSFYNNEISEKSEIFDDQFSVERPDGSNFTLKIRSTKLEDSAMYFCASMRQETQYFGPGTRLLVL.

This chain uses TRBV7-9 with TRBJ2-7; D might be TRBD1 (6 bases). Germline CDR1 and CDR2: SEHNR and FQNEAQ (reference sequence). V lost 4 bases to trimming and J lost 1 base, with 20 bases between them. CDR3 length equals 17 residues. The CDR3 nucleotides read TGTGCCAGCAGCTGGCGGCCAAACCGGGACAATTCCTACGAGCAGTACTTC. It encodes CASSWRPNRDNSYEQYF.

The genes are TRBV6-5 and TRBJ1-2, with 8 bases that match TRBD1. Germline-derived CDR1 and CDR2 are MNHEY and SVGAGI. CDR3 length equals 13 residues. V was pared by 3 bases and J by 8 bases, with 5 bases of the junction left unmatched. The CDR3, as DNA: TGTGCCAGCAGTTATACACAGGGGGGAGGCTACACCTTC. Its protein product is CASSYTQGGGYTF.

CDR3 sequence (DNA): TGCGCCAGCAGCGGGGGACAGGGAATAGGCTCCTACAATGAGCAGTTCTTC. Translating gives CASSGGQGIGSYNEQFF. The genes are TRBV5-1 and TRBJ2-1, with 9 bases identical to TRBD1. Unmatched junction bases numbered 8, after V lost 4 bases and J lost 0 bases. This CDR3 region has 17 residues. Germline-derived CDR1 and CDR2 are SGHRS and YFSETQ.

The V gene is TRBV4-2, the J gene TRBJ2-5; 8 bases align to TRBD1. The CDR3 runs 16 residues. The J segment lost 1 base and the V segment lost 3 bases, leaving 7 bases of the junction unmatched. The germline V gene has CDR1 LGHNA and CDR2 YNFKEQ. Here the CDR3 DNA reads TGTGCCAGCAGCCAGATGACAGGGGTAGGCCAAGAGACCCAGTACTTC. It yields the protein CASSQMTGVGQETQYF.

The chain's CDR3 is CASSPRDAREEPQYF. As DNA, the CDR3 is TGCGCCAGCAGCCCACGGGATGCGAGAGAGGAGCCCCAGTACTTC. This chain uses TRBV4-1 with TRBJ2-5; tentative D call: TRBD2 (5 bases). The V gene's germline CDR1 is MGHRA and CDR2 YSYEKL. CDR3 length: 15 amino acids. The V and J ends lost 4 bases and 9 bases respectively, with 21 bases between them.

This clonotype appeared a single time. The rearrangement joins TRBV20-1 to TRBJ2-7; 10 bases agree with TRBD1. Trimming at V came to 3 bases and at J to 3 bases, leaving 5 bases not matched to a gene. CDR1 is DFQATT and CDR2 is SNEGSKA in the germline V gene (reference sequence). The CDR3 spans 14 residues. The CDR3 DNA follows: TGCAGTGCTAGTAAGGGACAGGGGCACTACGAGCAGTACGTC. Amino acids: CSASKGQGHYEQYV.

This clonotype was seen more than once but under ten times. V and J are TRBV14 and TRBJ1-2; D not resolved. Germline-derived CDR1 and CDR2 are SGHDN and FVKESK. CDR3 length: 15 residues. V shed 1 base and J shed 5 bases, with 14 bases lying between them. In DNA form, the CDR3 reads TGTGCCAGCAGCCAAGTTCCGGCAGGCTATTATGGCTACACCTTC. Protein sequence: CASSQVPAGYYGYTF.

V is TRBV30 and J is TRBJ2-3; D unclear. Germline CDR1 reads GTSNPN; CDR2 reads SVGIG (reference sequence). This CDR3 has 12 amino acids. V was trimmed by 1 base and J by 5 bases, leaving 7 bases between them. CDR3 sequence: CAWSGSGDTQYF. The DNA for the CDR3 is TGTGCCTGGAGTGGAAGTGGAGATACGCAGTATTTT. Using reference TRBV30 and TRBJ2-3 for the parts outside the CDR3, the full variable domain is SQTIHQWPATLVQPVGSPLSLECTVEGTSNPNLYWYRQAAGRGLQLLFYSVGIGQISSEVPQNLSASRPQDRQFILSSKKLLLSDSGFYLCAWSGSGDTQYFGPGTRLTVL.

This clonotype was picked up a small number of times. The rearrangement uses TRBV20-1 and TRBJ1-5; tentative D call: TRBD1 (5 bases). There are 14 residues in the CDR3. Trimming pared 6 bases from V and 4 bases from J, leaving 16 bases between. The germline V gene has CDR1 DFQATT and CDR2 SNEGSKA (reference sequence). CDR3 in amino acids: CSALRDGANQPQHF. The CDR3 coding sequence is TGCAGTGCCCTCCGGGACGGAGCTAATCAGCCCCAGCATTTT.

The table lists this clonotype with a few counts. This chain uses TRBV7-9 with TRBJ1-1, with 7 bases that match TRBD1. The ends lost 3 bases at V and 7 bases at J; junction bases unmatched: 5. This CDR3 is built from 13 residues. Germline CDR1 and CDR2: SEHNR and FQNEAQ (reference sequence). CDR3 region: CASSFYRGGEAFF. CDR3 coding DNA: TGTGCCAGCAGCTTCTACAGGGGAGGTGAAGCTTTCTTT.

Only a few counts were recorded for this clonotype. The chain carries TRBV7-2 and TRBJ2-3; maybe TRBD2 (6 bases). The CDR3 totals 15 residues. Germline V gives CDR1 SGHTA, CDR2 FQGNSA. The V end was cut by 4 bases, the J end by 5 bases, with 16 bases between. The DNA for the CDR3 is TGTGCCAGCAGCTCCCGGAGGACTACTCAAGATACGCAGTATTTT. Translation: CASSSRRTTQDTQYF.

This clonotype was picked up many times. V gene TRBV7-8 combines with J gene TRBJ2-7; 8 bases are a match to TRBD2. J gave up 5 bases and V 5 bases, and 5 bases lay outside the gene matches. CDR3 size: 13 residues. Germline CDR1 is SGHVS and CDR2 is FQNEAQ. The DNA for the CDR3 is TGTGCCAGCAGCCCCGGGACTAGAAACGAGCAGTACGTC. Its translation: CASSPGTRNEQYV.

V is TRBV4-3 and J is TRBJ1-1, with D unresolved. Germline CDR1 LGHNA, CDR2 YSLEER. This CDR3 region has 14 residues. V gave up 2 bases and J gave up 4 bases, with 11 bases separating them. The CDR3 protein is CASSQLGRSTEAFF. CDR3 in DNA: TGCGCCAGCAGCCAACTAGGGAGGAGCACTGAAGCTTTCTTT.

In DNA form, the CDR3 reads TGTGCCAGCAGCTCATCTACGGGACAGGGTTGGTTCGATGAGCAGTTCTTC. Protein: CASSSSTGQGWFDEQFF. This sequence joins TRBV7-9 and TRBJ2-1; 9 nucleotides match TRBD1. The V segment lost 4 bases and the J segment 8 bases; nucleotides outside the gene matches: 15. CDR3 size: 17 residues. Germline V gene sequence: CDR1 SEHNR, CDR2 FQNEAQ (reference sequence). The full variable domain, in which reference TRBV7-9 and TRBJ2-1 provide the parts outside the CDR3, is DTGVSQNPRHKITKRGQNVTFRCDPISEHNRLYWYRQTLGQGPEFLTYFQNEAQLEKSRLLSDRFSAERPKGSFSTLEIQRTEQGDSAMYLCASSSSTGQGWFDEQFFGPGTRLTVL.

This clonotype was found a few times. The V gene is TRBV11-2, the J gene TRBJ2-1; tentative D call: TRBD2 (6 bases). CDR1 SGHAT and CDR2 FQNNGV come from the germline V gene. Trimming cost V 0 bases and J 7 bases, with 7 bases left between them. This CDR3 is 13 amino acids long. CDR3 DNA: TGTGCCAGCAGCTTAGACCTAGCGAATGAGCAGTTCTTC. This codes for CASSLDLANEQFF. The full variable domain, completed using reference TRBV11-2 and TRBJ2-1, is EAGVAQSPRYKIIEKRQSVAFWCNPISGHATLYWYQQILGQGPKLLIQFQNNGVVDDSQLPKDRFSAERLKGVDSTLKIQPAKLEDSAVYLCASSLDLANEQFFGPGTRLTVL.